Shown below are 31 T cell receptor beta chains from a single sample sequenced in a study of shared clonotypes between healthy human individuals. Assay: immunoSEQ multiplex PCR; the TCRdb copy retains only in-frame clones and omits some. The sample lists 1.5 million to 2.5 million clones, about 95% seen once, with 0.9% to 1.5% in the top ten. Only CD45RO-negative cells positively selected for CCR7 counted as naive CD8 cells, so terminally differentiated effector memory CD45RA+ cells were excluded. Sequencing used naive CD8+ T cells sorted from blood. All receptors come from a man younger than 35 in good health.

The chain links TRBV7-2 to TRBJ1-5; 7 bases line up with TRBD1. The CDR3 consists of 16 residues. Trimming at V came to 0 bases and at J to 3 bases, leaving 5 bases not matched to a gene. Per the germline V gene, CDR1 is SGHTA and CDR2 is FQGNSA. CDR3 sequence (DNA): TGTGCCAGCAGCTTAGCGATACAGGGGACCAATCAGCCCCAGCATTTT. Its protein product is CASSLAIQGTNQPQHF.

This chain links TRBV10-1 with TRBJ2-3; D may be TRBD1 or TRBD2 (5 bases each). This CDR3 contains 15 residues. V dropped 2 bases and J dropped 4 bases, with 13 bases sitting between them. The germline CDR1 and CDR2 sequences are WNHNN and SYGVQD (reference sequence). CDR3 residues: CASSEGTGGPDTQYF. CDR3 DNA sequence: TGCGCCAGCAGTGAGGGGACGGGTGGGCCAGATACGCAGTATTTT.

The chain couples TRBV7-9 to TRBJ2-1, with 8 bases lining up with TRBD2. Germline V gene data show CDR1 as SEHNR and CDR2 as FQNEAQ (reference sequence). This CDR3 has 16 residues. The V gene end was trimmed by 5 bases and the J gene end by 5 bases; junction bases not matched to a gene: 11. The CDR3 DNA reads as TGTGCCAGCAGCAGTAGCGGGGAAGGAGGAGACAATGAGCAGTTCTTC. Its protein is CASSSSGEGGDNEQFF. Full variable domain (missing parts from reference TRBV7-9 and TRBJ2-1): DTGVSQNPRHKITKRGQNVTFRCDPISEHNRLYWYRQTLGQGPEFLTYFQNEAQLEKSRLLSDRFSAERPKGSFSTLEIQRTEQGDSAMYLCASSSSGEGGDNEQFFGPGTRLTVL.

This clone was detected only once. This chain links TRBV7-9 with TRBJ1-1; 9 positions agree with TRBD1. The germline gives CDR1 SEHNR, CDR2 FQNEAQ (reference sequence). V lost 7 bases and J lost 6; bases outside the gene matches: 18. CDR3 length: 17 residues. CDR3 amino acids: CASTDNPWTGEGSEAFF. CDR3 in DNA: TGTGCCAGCACCGATAATCCCTGGACAGGGGAAGGGTCTGAAGCTTTCTTT.

This chain joins TRBV29-1 and TRBJ2-1, with 8 bases lining up with TRBD1. The V and J ends lost 4 bases and 6 bases, in that order; junction bases with no gene match: 5. The germline CDR1 and CDR2 sequences are SQVTM and ANQGSEA. This CDR3 is 13 amino acids long. CDR3 bases: TGCAGCGTTGCAGGGGGCCCGGCCAATGAGCAGTTCTTC. Translation: CSVAGGPANEQFF.

This rearrangement joins TRBV29-1 to TRBJ2-7; the D gene is possibly TRBD1 (5 bases). The germline V and J ends were trimmed by 6 bases and 3 bases, with 15 bases remaining between them. The CDR3 consists of 13 residues. CDR1 is SQVTM, CDR2 ANQGSEA, per germline. The CDR3 DNA reads as TGCAGCGTCACAGGCGGAAATAACTACGAGCAGTACTTC. Protein: CSVTGGNNYEQYF.

The V and J genes are TRBV6-5 and TRBJ2-7; possibly TRBD1 for D (6 bases). The CDR3 contains 16 residues. V lost 4 bases and J 3 bases, leaving 19 bases between the germline ends. Germline values: CDR1 MNHEY, CDR2 SVGAGI. The CDR3 DNA is TGTGCCAGCAGTTCCCCAGGGGCGAGCCTAGTCTACGAGCAGTACTTC. Residues: CASSSPGASLVYEQYF.

The gene calls are TRBV29-1 and TRBJ1-2, with 8 bases aligning to TRBD1. The CDR3 is 14 amino acids. Looked up from germline, CDR1 is SQVTM and CDR2 is ANQGSEA. V trimming: 2 bases; J trimming: 3 bases; junction bases outside the gene matches: 5. The CDR3 loop reads CSVENTGGDYGYTF. CDR3 sequence (DNA): TGCAGCGTTGAAAACACAGGGGGAGACTATGGCTACACCTTC.

The CDR3 DNA sequence: TGTGCCAGCAGCGCGGACACTGGGGCCAACGTCCTGACTTTC. It is translated as CASSADTGANVLTF. V gene TRBV9 combines with J gene TRBJ2-6, with TRBD1 as a possible D gene (5 bases). In germline, CDR1 is SGDLS, CDR2 YYNGEE. CDR3 size: 14 residues. V lost 3 bases and J 2 bases, leaving 6 bases between the germline ends.

V and J are TRBV11-2 and TRBJ2-7; D not certain. V was shortened by 0 bases and J by 1 base, with 4 bases between the two germline ends. The CDR3 is 13 amino acids. Germline CDR1 is SGHAT and CDR2 is FQNNGV. The DNA for the CDR3 is TGTGCCAGCAGCTTAGAACAGTCCTACGAGCAGTACTTC. Protein: CASSLEQSYEQYF.

This chain uses TRBV4-1 with TRBJ2-2, with D unclear. Trimming took 2 bases from V and 10 from J, leaving 8 bases between them. Germline V gives CDR1 MGHRA, CDR2 YSYEKL. The CDR3 is 12 amino acids. In nucleotides, the CDR3 is TGCGCCAGCAGCCAACTTGGATTGGAGCTGTTTTTT. It yields the protein CASSQLGLELFF.

V is TRBV6-5 and J is TRBJ2-5, with 7 bases lining up with TRBD2. Germline CDR1 MNHEY, CDR2 SVGAGI. With V trimmed by 6 bases and J by 2 bases, 9 bases remained unmatched. The CDR3 runs 15 residues. Here the CDR3 reads CASSDPGLQQETQYF. DNA of the CDR3: TGTGCCAGCAGCGATCCGGGACTACAACAAGAGACCCAGTACTTC.

The chain links TRBV5-1 to TRBJ2-5; the D call may be TRBD1 or TRBD2 (6 bases each). The CDR3 covers 15 residues. Germline assignment: CDR1 SGHRS and CDR2 YFSETQ. The V gene lost 5 bases and the J gene lost 4 bases, with 18 bases spanning the gap. The CDR3 region has the DNA TGCGCCAGCAGTTCGGAGGGGGGAGTAGGAGAGACCCAGTACTTC. This sequence encodes CASSSEGGVGETQYF.

The rearrangement uses TRBV5-6 and TRBJ2-5; TRBD2 aligns across 10 bases. Trimming cost V 2 bases and J 1 base; bases outside gene matches: 8. Germline V gene lookup returns CDR1 SGHDT and CDR2 YYEEEE. The CDR3 loop spans 17 amino acids. CDR3 nucleotide sequence: TGTGCCAGCAGCTTTGGGGGAGGGACTAGCGCCCAAGAGACCCAGTACTTC. Translating it yields CASSFGGGTSAQETQYF.

Worth noting for this clone: Other nucleotide sequences from this sample produce the same CDR3. This rearrangement joins TRBV6-1 to TRBJ2-1; TRBD1 matches at 10 bases. Germline values: CDR1 MNHNS, CDR2 SASEGT. Trimming at V came to 7 bases and at J to 2 bases, leaving 2 bases not matched to a gene. The CDR3 covers 14 residues. The CDR3 is CASKGQGAYNEQFF. DNA of the CDR3: TGTGCCAGCAAAGGACAGGGGGCCTACAATGAGCAGTTCTTC.

The V gene is TRBV6-5, the J gene TRBJ1-1; D is uncertain. CDR1 and CDR2 from the germline V gene are MNHEY and SVGAGI. This CDR3 has 13 amino acids. Trimming took off 5 bases at V and 0 bases at J, with 7 bases between the two ends. The DNA of the CDR3 is TGTGCCAGCAGTAAGACGCTGAACACTGAAGCTTTCTTT. It translates to CASSKTLNTEAFF.

The gene calls are TRBV2 and TRBJ1-1; a weak D match, TRBD1 (6 bases). V lost 8 bases to trimming and J lost 1 base, with 11 bases between them. CDR3 length: 13 amino acids. Germline CDR1 reads SNHLY; CDR2 reads FYNNEI. In DNA, the CDR3 is TGTGCCAGCCTACAGGGCGCGAACACTGAAGCTTTCTTT. Its translation is CASLQGANTEAFF.

The chain uses TRBV7-2 and TRBJ2-3, with D possibly being TRBD2 (6 bases). The CDR3 loop spans 15 amino acids. Per germline, CDR1 SGHTA and CDR2 FQGNSA. With 2 bases removed from V and 6 bases from J, the gap between germline ends came to 15 bases. This CDR3 is CASSLIPGVVDTQYF. The CDR3 DNA is TGTGCCAGCAGCTTAATTCCGGGAGTCGTGGATACGCAGTATTTT.

The chain is built from TRBV19 and TRBJ1-1, with 10 bases lining up with TRBD1. With V trimmed by 3 bases and J by 7 bases, 5 bases remained unmatched. Germline-derived CDR1 and CDR2 are LNHDA and SQIVND (reference sequence). The CDR3 consists of 14 residues. CDR3 bases: TGTGCCAGTAGTATGGGACAGGGGATCTTTGAAGCTTTCTTT. Its translation is CASSMGQGIFEAFF.

The chain employs TRBV11-2 and TRBJ2-5, with D tentatively TRBD2 (6 bases). The V gene lost 3 bases and the J gene lost 2 bases, with 13 bases spanning the gap. The CDR3 contains 15 residues. The germline CDR1 and CDR2 sequences are SGHAT and FQNNGV. The CDR3 DNA is TGTGCCAGCAGCTTTAGCGGAGGAGAGCAAGAGACCCAGTACTTC. Amino acid sequence: CASSFSGGEQETQYF.

The chain combines TRBV30 with TRBJ2-2, with D perhaps assigned TRBD1 or TRBD2 (5 bases each). The CDR3 runs to 13 residues. The germline V and J ends were trimmed by 4 bases and 7 bases, with 13 bases remaining between them. Germline CDR1 is GTSNPN and CDR2 is SVGIG (reference sequence). The chain's CDR3 is CAWTWGAGGELFF. CDR3 sequence (DNA): TGTGCCTGGACTTGGGGCGCGGGCGGGGAGCTGTTTTTT.

The genes are TRBV27 and TRBJ1-5; D may be TRBD1 (5 bases). Trimming removed 2 bases from V and 2 bases from J, with 10 bases in between. The germline V gene encodes CDR1 MNHEY and CDR2 SMNVEV (reference sequence). This CDR3 region has 15 residues. The CDR3, as DNA: TGTGCCAGCAGTTTAATAGGGGAGGGCAATCAGCCCCAGCATTTT. Translation: CASSLIGEGNQPQHF.

V and J are TRBV7-2 and TRBJ1-1, with 8 bases that match TRBD1. CDR3 size: 18 residues. Germline lookup yields CDR1 SGHTA and CDR2 FQGNSA. J lost 2 bases, V lost 1 base, and 12 bases had no gene match. CDR3 protein: CASSLDPARTGLNTEAFF. The CDR3 DNA follows: TGTGCCAGCAGCTTAGACCCGGCAAGGACAGGGCTCAACACTGAAGCTTTCTTT.

The V gene is TRBV7-2, the J gene TRBJ2-3, with D possibly being TRBD2 (5 bases). V was shortened by 3 bases and J by 6 bases, with 10 bases between the two germline ends. This CDR3 comprises 13 residues. Germline assignment: CDR1 SGHTA and CDR2 FQGNSA. CDR3 nucleotide sequence: TGTGCCAGCAGCTTGACTACTCCGGATACGCAGTATTTT. Amino acids: CASSLTTPDTQYF.

The chain joins TRBV28 to TRBJ1-3; TRBD1 matches 11 bases. Germline V CDR1 and CDR2: MDHEN, SYDVKM. This CDR3 has 17 residues. After removal of 2 bases from V and 3 bases from J, the junction contained 6 bases not matched to a gene. The chain's CDR3 is CASSLGQGAPLGNTIYF. CDR3 bases: TGTGCCAGCAGTTTAGGACAGGGGGCGCCTCTTGGAAACACCATATATTTT.

The chain employs TRBV6-6 and TRBJ2-7; D unresolved. V lost 3 bases to trimming and J lost 6 bases, with 9 bases between them. This CDR3 region has 12 residues. Germline V gene lookup returns CDR1 MNHNY and CDR2 SVGAGI (reference sequence). The CDR3 region has the DNA TGTGCCAGCAGTTATGGTGGATCCGAGCAGTACTTC. Translation gives CASSYGGSEQYF.

J is TRBJ1-2 and V is TRBV5-6; TRBD1 matches at 7 bases. CDR3 length equals 15 residues. The V gene's germline CDR1 is SGHDT and CDR2 YYEEEE. V shed 0 bases and J 7 bases; nucleotides not matched to a gene: 9. This chain's CDR3 is CASSLDRQGEGGYTF. CDR3 DNA sequence: TGTGCCAGCAGCTTGGATAGACAGGGAGAGGGTGGCTACACCTTC. The full variable domain, completed using reference TRBV5-6 and TRBJ1-2, is DAGVTQSPTHLIKTRGQQVTLRCSPKSGHDTVSWYQQALGQGPQFIFQYYEEEERQRGNFPDRFSGHQFPNYSSELNVNALLLGDSALYLCASSLDRQGEGGYTFGSGTRLTVV.

The J gene is TRBJ1-1, the V gene TRBV19; a possible D gene is TRBD1 (5 bases). The CDR3 runs to 14 residues. Between the trimmed V and J ends, which lost 5 bases and 8 bases, there was a span of 18 bases. Germline CDR1 LNHDA, CDR2 SQIVND (reference sequence). CDR3 nucleotides: TGTGCCAGTAGTCCCGGGACCACCTGGGCCGAAGCTTTCTTT. As protein: CASSPGTTWAEAFF.

This clone was detected only once. V is TRBV4-1 and J is TRBJ1-6; TRBD1 agrees at 8 bases. Germline V gene sequence: CDR1 MGHRA, CDR2 YSYEKL. The ends lost 3 bases at V and 10 bases at J; junction bases unmatched: 5. This CDR3 is 14 amino acids long. CDR3 sequence (DNA): TGCGCCAGCAGCCAGGAGACAGGGGACTCACCCCTCCACTTT. Its protein product is CASSQETGDSPLHF.

The CDR3 loop is CASSYGQTNYGYTF. CDR3 nucleotide sequence: TGTGCCAGCAGTTACGGGCAAACTAACTATGGCTACACCTTC. This sequence joins TRBV6-5 and TRBJ1-2; D gene ambiguous. The CDR3 spans 14 residues. The V end lost 2 bases, the J end lost 0 bases, and 7 bases lay between the germline ends. The germline CDR1 and CDR2 sequences are MNHEY and SVGAGI.

Note on this clone: Other DNA sequences in this sample translate to the same CDR3. This chain joins TRBV13 and TRBJ2-1; D not certain. Trimming removed 5 bases from V and 4 bases from J, with 3 bases in between. The germline gives CDR1 PRHDT, CDR2 FYEKMQ (reference sequence). CDR3 size: 11 residues. The CDR3 nucleotides are TGTGCCAGCAGCCTATACAATGAGCAGTTCTTC. Amino acids: CASSLYNEQFF.